A selection of T cell receptor beta chains follows, all from one sample in a study of T cells in Graves' hyperthyroidism and ophthalmopathy. TCRdb recomputed calls from the multiplex PCR reads with MiXCR, one row per CDR3 protein. Found here are about 37,000 distinct CDR3 sequences, around 53% of them singletons; the top ten hold about a sixth. Input material: blood. The receptor source for this set is a man aged 40-49 years with Graves' ophthalmopathy. The CDR3 runs from the conserved cysteine through the conserved F or W. Fields, in order: V gene, clone size, J gene, D gene, CDR3 DNA, CDR3 protein. A D gene is named only where the DNA matches it firmly. Clone size, where shown, is once, few, many, or a class for clones that have expanded.

TRBV20-1	few	TRBJ1-6	-	TGCAGTGCTAGTTCGGGTGGGAATTCACCCCTCCACTTT	CSASSGGNSPLHF
TRBV11-3	many	TRBJ2-1	-	TGTGCCAGCAGCTTATCAGACTCCCTGGTCGTTTCTGAGCAGTTCTTC	CASSLSDSLVVSEQFF
TRBV28	many	TRBJ1-5	-	TGTGCCAGCAGTTTAATACAGGGTAGTCAGCCCCAGCATTTT	CASSLIQGSQPQHF
TRBV7-6	-	TRBJ1-5	-	TGTGCCAGCAGCTTAGATCCCCAGACTAGCGGGAGAGCAAAAGAGACCCAGCATTTT	CASSLDPQTSGRAKETQHF
TRBV7-3	many	TRBJ2-1	TRBD2	TGTGCCAGCAGCTCCGGGACTAGCGAAGATGAGCAGTTCTTC	CASSSGTSEDEQFF
TRBV9	-	TRBJ1-1	-	TGTGCCAGCAGCGTAGAGGGAGTGAACACTGAAGCTTTCTTT	CASSVEGVNTEAFF
TRBV5-8	-	TRBJ2-3	-	TGTGCCAGCAGCTTTGGTCGCAGCTCCTACAATGAGCAGTATTTT	CASSFGRSSYNEQYF
TRBV27	many	TRBJ2-5	TRBD2	TGTGCCAGCAGTTCCCCCCGGATAGCGGGAGTTGAGACCCAGTACTTC	CASSSPRIAGVETQYF
TRBV20-1	-	TRBJ2-3	TRBD2	TGCAGTGCCCGGACTAGCGGGAAGGTAGGGGATACGCAGTATTTT	CSARTSGKVGDTQYF
TRBV7-8	-	TRBJ1-1	-	TGTGCCAGCAGCCAAGTGCGCCTGGATCAAACTGAAGCTTTCTTT	CASSQVRLDQTEAFF
TRBV20-1	many	TRBJ1-5	-	TGCAGTGCCCCCAGCGGGGGAAGCAATCAGCCCCAGCATTTT	CSAPSGGSNQPQHF
TRBV5-1	-	TRBJ2-3	-	TGCGCCAGCAGCTCAAATAGCGCGAGAGGATCAGATACACAGTATTTT	CASSSNSARGSDTQYF
TRBV3-1	-	TRBJ1-6	-	TGTGCCAGCAGCGCCCCGGGACGGTATAATTCACCCCTCCACTTT	CASSAPGRYNSPLHF
TRBV19	-	TRBJ1-4	-	TGTGCCAGTAGTTTCGGGGGCTACACTGAAAAACTGTTTTTT	CASSFGGYTEKLFF
TRBV20-1	-	TRBJ2-5	TRBD2	TGCAGTGCCAGGACTAGCGCGGAGACCCAGTACTTC	CSARTSAETQYF
TRBV11-2	many	TRBJ1-4	-	TGTGCCAGCAGCTTATTAAGAGGGGCGCCTACCGAGTTT	CASSLLRGAPTEF
TRBV7-6	-	TRBJ2-7	TRBD1	TGTGCCAGCAGCCGGGACAGGGCCTACGAGCAGTACTTC	CASSRDRAYEQYF
TRBV6-1	many	TRBJ2-7	-	TGTGCCAGCTTAGTACAGGGCTCCTACGAGCAGTACTTC	CASLVQGSYEQYF
TRBV18	many	TRBJ2-5	TRBD2	TGTGCCAGCTCACCTAAGGCTAGCGGGGGTGAGACCCAGTACTTC	CASSPKASGGETQYF
TRBV7-9	many	TRBJ1-5	-	TGTGCCAGCAGCTTAGGGTTCCAGGACGGTCAGCCCCAGCATTTT	CASSLGFQDGQPQHF
TRBV29-1	many	TRBJ2-7	TRBD2	TGCAGCGTTTTAGCGGGGGCCTACGAGCAGTACTTC	CSVLAGAYEQYF
TRBV7-8	-	TRBJ2-2	-	-	CASSLARTGNEQYFGPEELFF
TRBV2	medium-sized	TRBJ2-7	-	TGTGCCAGCAGTGAAGGGATGTTGAGCTACGAGCAGTACTTC	CASSEGMLSYEQYF
TRBV28	-	TRBJ1-4	TRBD1	TGTGCCAGCTCACCAGGGACAGTGGTGTTTGAAAAACTGTTTTTT	CASSPGTVVFEKLFF
TRBV10-2	-	TRBJ2-1	-	TGCGCCAGCAGTGCTAACGGGAACGTGGAGGAGCAGTTCTTC	CASSANGNVEEQFF
TRBV6-1	-	TRBJ2-5	-	TGCGCCAGCAGTGAATTGGTTTTCGGCTTGACGGGGACCCAGTACTTC	CASSELVFGLTGTQYF
TRBV7-6	-	TRBJ1-4	-	TGTGCCAGCAGCGAGTGGCCGGAATCTGAGTCGGAGAAACTGTTTTTT	CASSEWPESESEKLFF
TRBV10-3	-	TRBJ2-1	TRBD2	TGTGCCATCAGGCTAGCGGGGTCGGAAGATGAGCAGTTCTTC	CAIRLAGSEDEQFF
TRBV5-4	-	TRBJ2-1	TRBD2	TGTGCCAGCAGCAAGGGGACTAGCGGGAGCTGGGGTGAGCAATTCTTC	CASSKGTSGSWGEQFF
TRBV10-3	medium-sized	TRBJ2-1	TRBD2	TGTGCCATCAGGGCGGGGGGGCCGAATGAGCAGTTCTTC	CAIRAGGPNEQFF
TRBV20-1	many	TRBJ1-4	TRBD1	TGCAGTGCTTACGCAGGGGGCCGTGAAAAACTGTTTTTT	CSAYAGGREKLFF
TRBV20-1	-	TRBJ2-1	TRBD2	TGCAGTGCCCGGGAGGGGGAATATAATGAGCAGTTCTTC	CSAREGEYNEQFF
TRBV15	once	TRBJ1-1	TRBD1	TGTGCCACCAGGCCCCCGACAGGGGGTGGTACTGAAGCTTTCTTT	CATRPPTGGGTEAFF
TRBV9	-	TRBJ1-4	TRBD1	TGTGCCGGCAGCCCTGACAGGGTGTCTAATGAAAAACTGTTCTTT	CAGSPDRVSNEKLFF
TRBV9	-	TRBJ1-5	-	TGTGCCAGCAGCGTAGGGATAGCGGGGGGCAAAGAGACCCAGCATTTT	CASSVGIAGGKETQHF
TRBV5-1	-	TRBJ1-5	-	TGCGCCAGCTCTTTGGAGAAAACGGGTAAAGATTATAGCAATCAGCCCCAGCATTTT	CASSLEKTGKDYSNQPQHF
TRBV30	many	TRBJ1-3	-	TGTGCCTGGAGTAGGAGGGCGTCGGGAAACACCATATATTTT	CAWSRRASGNTIYF
TRBV15	medium-sized	TRBJ1-2	-	TGTGCCACCAGCAGAGCAAGAGAACTCGGTGGCTACACCTTC	CATSRARELGGYTF
TRBV5-4	many	TRBJ2-2	-	TGTGCCAGCAGCTTAAAGTTGAACACCGGGGAGCTGTTTTTT	CASSLKLNTGELFF
TRBV30	few	TRBJ1-4	-	TGTGCCTGGAGTAGGGTGCGGGGGCTTAATGAAAAACTGTTTTTT	CAWSRVRGLNEKLFF
TRBV5-8	-	TRBJ2-5	-	TGTGCCAGCAGCCTCCGACGGGGGACCTCCGGGGAGACCCAGTACTTC	CASSLRRGTSGETQYF